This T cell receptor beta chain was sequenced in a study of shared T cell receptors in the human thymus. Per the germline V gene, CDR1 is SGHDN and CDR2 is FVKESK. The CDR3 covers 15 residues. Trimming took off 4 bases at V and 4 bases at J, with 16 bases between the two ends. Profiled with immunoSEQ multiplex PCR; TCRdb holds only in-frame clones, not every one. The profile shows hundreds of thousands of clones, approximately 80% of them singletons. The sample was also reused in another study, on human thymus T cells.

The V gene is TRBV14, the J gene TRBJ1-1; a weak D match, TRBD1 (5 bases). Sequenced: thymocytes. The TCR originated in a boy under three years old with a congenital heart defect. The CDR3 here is CASSRGDSSGTEAFF. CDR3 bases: TGTGCCAGCAGCCGAGGAGACAGCTCAGGCACTGAAGCTTTCTTT. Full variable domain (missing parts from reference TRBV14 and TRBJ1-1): EAGVTQFPSHSVIEKGQTVTLRCDPISGHDNLYWYRRVMGKEIKFLLHFVKESKQDESGMPNNRFLAERTGGTYSTLKVQPAELEDSGVYFCASSRGDSSGTEAFFGQGTRLTVV.